The clone carrying this TCR beta chain occurred a few times. The antigen remains undetermined. This sample was included in a study of CD8+ T cells in alopecia areata. Whole-study context: Patients in the treated group were given tofacitinib by mouth, 5 to 10 mg twice a day. Tofacitinib exposure lasted 6 to 18 months, followed by 6 months off drug.

In each case, RNA was isolated and then reverse transcribed into cDNA as the sequencing template. The table came from immunoSEQ multiplex PCR; TCRdb's copy has only in-frame clones and leaves some out. The table lists about 97,000 clones, roughly two fifths of them singletons, with 1% to 1.5% in the top ten. J gave up 6 bases and V 7 bases, and 19 bases lay outside the gene matches. Germline CDR1 reads SQVTM; CDR2 reads ANQGSEA. The CDR3 contains 16 residues. Overall study results and limits: Lesional scalp displayed greater clonality than normal scalp, most notably in alopecia totalis/universalis. Resident alphabeta T cells of normal skin are also sequenced in scalp samples.

This chain links TRBV29-1 with TRBJ2-7, with TRBD1 matching 9 bases. The TCR originated in a human donor with alopecia areata. What was sequenced was CD4+ T cells sorted from blood. The CDR3 DNA reads TGCAGCGGCCCGGGAAGGGACAGGGCGAAACCGTGCGAGCAGTACTTC. Its protein product is CSGPGRDRAKPCEQYF.